This entry describes one T cell receptor beta chain. This record belongs to a study of blood T cell repertoires in COVID-19. Study summary: Specimens from acute and convalescent COVID-19 originated in the United States, Italy and Spain. Sources were T cells, B-cell-depleted T cells, or PBMCs; the material itself was cDNA or gDNA.

Original processing methods: Cell counts per sample came from amplifying reference gene primers. Produced via immunoSEQ multiplex PCR; TCRdb's table is partial and in-frame only. From that table come the V and J calls and clone size; the DNA was used to work out D and trimming. The profile shows 200,000 to 250,000 clones, 86% of them singletons. The CDR3 spans 13 residues. Trimming pared 2 bases from V and 9 bases from J, leaving 14 bases between. Per germline, CDR1 GTSNPN and CDR2 SVGIG (reference sequence). The sequence derives from a man older than 75 with acute or convalescent COVID-19. This chain joins TRBV30 and TRBJ1-5; no firm D call. Sequencing was performed on peripheral blood. The CDR3 protein is CAWSRIGQRPQHF. In nucleotides, the CDR3 is TGTGCCTGGAGTCGAATCGGTCAACGGCCCCAGCATTTT.